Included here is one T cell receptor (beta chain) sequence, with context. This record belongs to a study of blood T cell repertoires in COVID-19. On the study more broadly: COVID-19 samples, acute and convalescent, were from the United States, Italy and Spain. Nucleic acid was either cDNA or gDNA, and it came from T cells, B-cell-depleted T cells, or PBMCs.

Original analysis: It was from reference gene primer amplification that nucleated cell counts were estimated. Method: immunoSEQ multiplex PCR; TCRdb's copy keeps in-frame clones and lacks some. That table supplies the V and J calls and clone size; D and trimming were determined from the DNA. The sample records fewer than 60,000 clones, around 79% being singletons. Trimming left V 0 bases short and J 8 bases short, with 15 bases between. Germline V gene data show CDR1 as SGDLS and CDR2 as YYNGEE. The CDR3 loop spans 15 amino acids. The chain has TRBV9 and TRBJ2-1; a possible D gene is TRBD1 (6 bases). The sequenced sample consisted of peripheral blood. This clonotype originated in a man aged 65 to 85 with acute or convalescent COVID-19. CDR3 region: CASSVVWGPWDEQFF. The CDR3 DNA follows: TGTGCCAGCAGCGTAGTGTGGGGGCCCTGGGATGAGCAGTTCTTC.